This T cell receptor beta chain stems from a study of shared clonotypes between healthy human individuals. There are 16 residues in the CDR3. Trimming stripped 0 bases from V and 1 base from J, with 13 bases between. CDR1 and CDR2 from the germline V gene are LGHNA and YNFKEQ. At least ten counts were recorded for this clone. Other nucleotide sequences from this sample produce the same CDR3. Per the study methods: Filtering differed, since immunoSEQ gave only junction sequences and no quality scores. Profiling relied on immunoSEQ multiplex PCR, and the TCRdb table lists in-frame clones only, not all of them. Clone size and the V and J calls come from that table; the DNA yielded D and trimming. The sample has 450,000 to 500,000 clones, less than 80% seen once; the top ten hold 10% to 15%.

This clonotype was obtained from a woman aged 35 to 49 in good health. Some clones in this sample may be carry-over from other donors' samples. Sequenced: PBMCs. The chain is built from TRBV4-2 and TRBJ2-7; a possible D gene is TRBD2 (5 bases). CDR3 in amino acids: CASSQDPGGGSYEQYF. As DNA, the CDR3 is TGTGCCAGCAGCCAAGATCCCGGAGGTGGGTCCTACGAGCAGTACTTC.